A selection of T cell receptor beta chains follows, all from one sample in a study of PD-1 blockade in mismatch repair-deficient tumors. Assay: immunoSEQ multiplex PCR; the TCRdb copy retains only in-frame clones and omits some. The sample gives about 110,000 clones, 60% to 85% of which show up once; about 4.7% is in the top ten. The material sequenced was peripheral blood, taken 60 weeks after starting pembrolizumab. Receptors originate from an adult with mismatch repair-deficient cancer. The CDR3 runs from the conserved cysteine through the conserved F or W. The D gene is left open where the match is weak. The size entry is marked missing in some rows and otherwise reads once, few, many or a size class.

clone size: NA
V gene: TRBV10-3
J gene: TRBJ1-5
D gene: NA
CDR3 DNA: TGTGCCATCAAAAACGGGGGCGAGCTTTATCAGCCCCAGCATTTT
CDR3 protein: CAIKNGGELYQPQHF

clone size: NA
V gene: TRBV6-1
J gene: TRBJ1-5
D gene: NA
CDR3 DNA: TGTGCCAGCAGTGTGGCAGGAGGAAACAATCAGCCCCAGCATTTT
CDR3 protein: CASSVAGGNNQPQHF

clone size: NA
V gene: TRBV11-3
J gene: TRBJ2-3
D gene: TRBD1
CDR3 DNA: TGTGCCAGCAGCTTAGACCGGGACAGAAGCACAGATACGCAGTATTTT
CDR3 protein: CASSLDRDRSTDTQYF

clone size: NA
V gene: TRBV5-1
J gene: TRBJ2-1
D gene: TRBD1
CDR3 DNA: TGCGCCAGCAGCCGCAGGACAGGGGAATACAATGAGCAGTTCTTC
CDR3 protein: CASSRRTGEYNEQFF

clone size: NA
V gene: TRBV6-5
J gene: TRBJ2-7
D gene: TRBD2
CDR3 DNA: TGTGCCAGCACATTAGCGGGACCCACCTACGAGCAGTACTTC
CDR3 protein: CASTLAGPTYEQYF

clone size: NA
V gene: TRBV18
J gene: TRBJ1-1
D gene: TRBD1
CDR3 DNA: TGTGCCAGCTCACCCTCGACAGGGATGAACACTGAAGCTTTCTTT
CDR3 protein: CASSPSTGMNTEAFF

clone size: NA
V gene: TRBV7-9
J gene: TRBJ2-3
D gene: TRBD1
CDR3 DNA: TGTGCCAGCAGCTCACCGCGTGGCCAGGGGGCGAGGGACACAGATACGCAGTATTTT
CDR3 protein: CASSSPRGQGARDTDTQYF

clone size: NA
V gene: TRBV4-2
J gene: TRBJ2-3
D gene: NA
CDR3 DNA: TGTGCCAGCAGCGGAAGCCCCGGAGTTGGGGATACGCAGTATTTT
CDR3 protein: CASSGSPGVGDTQYF

clone size: NA
V gene: TRBV7-9
J gene: TRBJ2-1
D gene: TRBD2
CDR3 DNA: TGTGCCAGCAGCTCGTTGCTAGCGGGGAACAATGAGCAGTTCTTC
CDR3 protein: CASSSLLAGNNEQFF

clone size: NA
V gene: TRBV4-1
J gene: TRBJ1-1
D gene: NA
CDR3 DNA: TGCGCCAGCAGCCAAGACAGGGCTAACACTGAAGCTTTCTTT
CDR3 protein: CASSQDRANTEAFF

clone size: NA
V gene: TRBV15
J gene: TRBJ2-5
D gene: TRBD1
CDR3 DNA: TGTGCCACCAGGGAGCTGGGGACAGGCCAAGAGACCCAGTACTTC
CDR3 protein: CATRELGTGQETQYF

clone size: NA
V gene: TRBV9
J gene: TRBJ2-7
D gene: TRBD2
CDR3 DNA: TGTGCCAGCAGCGTAGATGCGGGGGGCCCCTACGAGCAGTACTTC
CDR3 protein: CASSVDAGGPYEQYF

clone size: few
V gene: TRBV7-8
J gene: TRBJ1-4
D gene: NA
CDR3 DNA: TGTGCCAGCAGCTTGGCGACGGAAAAACTGTTTTTT
CDR3 protein: CASSLATEKLFF

clone size: NA
V gene: TRBV18
J gene: TRBJ2-5
D gene: NA
CDR3 DNA: TGTGCCAGCTCACCACCGACAGGGAGGACGGAGACCCAGTACTTC
CDR3 protein: CASSPPTGRTETQYF

clone size: NA
V gene: TRBV4-3
J gene: TRBJ2-5
D gene: NA
CDR3 DNA: TGCGCCAGCAGCCAAGGGTCGGGCATCCAAGAGACCCAGTACTTC
CDR3 protein: CASSQGSGIQETQYF

clone size: NA
V gene: TRBV7-6
J gene: TRBJ2-1
D gene: NA
CDR3 DNA: TGTGCCAGCAGCTTAGATTTGGCAAGTTGGCAGTTCTTC
CDR3 protein: CASSLDLASWQFF